The sequence of this TCR beta chain was determined in a study of cytomegalovirus exposure and HLA in healthy donors. Germline CDR1 LNHDA, CDR2 SQIVND (reference sequence). The CDR3 has 16 amino acids. V shed 3 bases and J 9 bases; nucleotides not matched to a gene: 11. It was with 60 Vbeta and 13 Jbeta primers that the PCR ran. Source study methods: Roughly 11 million shared chains were among around 80 million unique TCR beta chains counted in a later analysis. TCRdb keeps only in-frame clones here, not all; method: immunoSEQ multiplex PCR. V, J and clone size reflect that table, while D and trimming were determined from the DNA. Its listing shows 200,000 or so clones. General study results and limits: The authors enumerated 150 to 200 TCR beta chains as linked to cytomegalovirus. Apparent HLA restriction characterized most CMV-associated TCR beta chains in a later analysis.

Of note for this clone: The antigen remains unidentified.

This TCR was recovered from a boy aged 10-17 years in good health and CMV-seronegative. Sequencing input: PBMCs. V is TRBV19 and J is TRBJ2-2; TRBD2 matches 9 bases. CDR3 in amino acids: CASSMVLAGPYRELFF. In DNA, the CDR3 is TGTGCCAGTAGTATGGTGCTAGCGGGGCCCTACAGGGAGCTGTTTTTT.